The clone carrying this T cell receptor beta chain was picked up a small number of times. Antigen unknown. CDR3 length: 15 residues. Germline assignment: CDR1 MDHEN and CDR2 SYDVKM. V shed 10 bases and J 2 bases; nucleotides not matched to a gene: 10. This sample is drawn from a study of early T cells in non-severe SARS-CoV-2 infection. Study at large: Investigators sequenced bulk RNA drawn from unsorted whole blood, and chains remained unpaired. Study findings and constraints: The matching step, a VDJdb search, favored anti-spike CD8 responses and missed private and CD4 specificities.

cDNA molecules, individually, were tagged with unique molecular identifiers. MiXCR, run by TCRdb on the 5' RACE reads, gives a single entry per CDR3 protein. The data contain under 95,000 distinct CDR3 sequences, about 12% of them singletons. The V call is TRBV28, the J call TRBJ2-3; TRBD2 matches 9 bases. This receptor was taken from an adult who was a healthcare worker with PCR-confirmed SARS-CoV-2 infection or an uninfected control (not recorded which). Sequenced: whole blood. CDR3 region: CATLREREVTDTQYF. CDR3 DNA: TGTGCCACCCTCAGAGAGCGGGAGGTCACAGATACGCAGTATTTT. The variable domain in full, completed from reference TRBV28 and TRBJ2-3, reads DVKVTQSSRYLVKRTGEKVFLECVQDMDHENMFWYRQDPGLGLRLIYFSYDVKMKEKGDIPEGYSVSREKKERFSLILESASTNQTSMYLCATLREREVTDTQYFGPGTRLTVL.